These T cell receptor beta chains were read from a single sample in a study of blood T cell repertoires in COVID-19. Generated by immunoSEQ multiplex PCR, the TCRdb table keeps only in-frame clones and is missing some. The sample holds fewer than 350,000 clones, more than 75% seen once. The sequenced sample consisted of PBMCs or T cells enriched from blood (not recorded which). Receptor source: a woman aged 55-69 years in a cohort exposed to, infected with or recovered from COVID-19 (not recorded which). The CDR3 runs from the conserved cysteine through the conserved F or W. Fields, in order: J gene, clone size, V gene, D gene, CDR3 DNA, CDR3 protein. A D gene is named only where the DNA matches it firmly. For some rows the clone size is stated as once, few or many, or as a class when expanded; others skip it.

TRBJ2-2 | . | TRBV11-2 | TRBD1 | TGTGCCAGCAGCTTGGGCAGGGGGTTGAAGTTGACCACCGGGGAGCTGTTTTTT | CASSLGRGLKLTTGELFF
TRBJ2-2 | . | TRBV24-1 | . | TGTGCCACCAGTGATTTGGACAGGGAGGCCGGGGAGCTGTTTTTT | CATSDLDREAGELFF
TRBJ2-7 | . | TRBV14 | TRBD2 | TGTGCCAGCAGCCAAAGGGTAGCGGGAAGGGCCATAGACTACGAGCAGTACTTC | CASSQRVAGRAIDYEQYF
TRBJ1-2 | . | TRBV5-6 | . | TGTGCCAGCAGCTTCTGGGGATGGGGAAGGGGCGATGGCTACACCTTC | CASSFWGWGRGDGYTF
TRBJ2-3 | . | TRBV18 | TRBD1 | TGTGCCAGCTCACCACCATCTGACAGGGGGAGCACAGATACGCAGTATTTT | CASSPPSDRGSTDTQYF
TRBJ1-1 | once | TRBV3-1/TRBV3-2 | . | TGTGCCAGCAGCCAAGATTTCGTCACTGAAGCTTTCTTT | CASSQDFVTEAFF
TRBJ1-4 | . | TRBV7-8 | TRBD1 | TGTGCCAGCAGCTTAGTCGGGACAGGGGGGGTAAAACTGTTTTTT | CASSLVGTGGVKLFF
TRBJ2-7 | . | TRBV7-3 | TRBD1 | TGTGCCAGCAGCTTACGACAGGGGCCCTACGAGCAGTACTTC | CASSLRQGPYEQYF
TRBJ1-6 | once | TRBV9 | . | TGTGCCAGCAGCGCCTCAAGGGGGGACTACAATTCACCCCTCCACTTT | CASSASRGDYNSPLHF
TRBJ1-1 | few | TRBV7-9 | TRBD1 | TGTGCCAGCAGCTTAGAAGGGGGCCGAGGGAACACTGAAGCTTTCTTT | CASSLEGGRGNTEAFF
TRBJ1-6 | . | TRBV18 | . | TGTGCCAGCTCCGAGACAGTTACCTATAATTCACCCCTCCACTTT | CASSETVTYNSPLHF
TRBJ2-7 | once | TRBV7-2 | . | TGTGCCAGCAGCTTGACCTTACAGGCCCTCTACGAGCAGTACTTC | CASSLTLQALYEQYF
TRBJ2-4 | . | TRBV20-1 | . | TGCAGTGCCAGTGCAGGGAAAAACATTCAGTACTTC | CSASAGKNIQYF
TRBJ1-1 | . | TRBV24-1 | TRBD1 | TGTGCCACCAGTGATCGGACAGGGCCGAACACTGAAGCTTTCTTT | CATSDRTGPNTEAFF
TRBJ2-1 | . | TRBV28 | TRBD2 | TGTGCCAGCAGTCTACCCCGGCTCGGGGGGTATGAGCAGTTCTTC | CASSLPRLGGYEQFF
TRBJ1-3 | . | TRBV2 | . | TGTGCCAGCAGTGGCAATTCCTACAGCATTCCCATATATTTT | CASSGNSYSIPIYF
TRBJ2-3 | . | TRBV5-1 | . | TGCGCCAGCAGCCCTCCGTCAGATACGCAGTATTTT | CASSPPSDTQYF
TRBJ2-7 | . | TRBV9 | . | TGTGCCAGCAGCGTAGACGGGGGAGAAACCTACGAGCAGTACTTC | CASSVDGGETYEQYF
TRBJ2-3 | . | TRBV15 | TRBD2 | TGTGCCACCAGCAAGGGACTAGCGGGATCCACAGATACGCAGTATTTT | CATSKGLAGSTDTQYF
TRBJ2-1 | . | TRBV19 | . | TGTGCCAGTAGTACAGGGGAGGGTAAGCAGTTCTTC | CASSTGEGKQFF
TRBJ2-2 | . | TRBV27 | TRBD1 | TGTGCCAGCAGTTATATCCAGGGGGCGTGGGCCGGGGAGCTGTTTTTT | CASSYIQGAWAGELFF
TRBJ2-5 | once | TRBV28 | TRBD2 | TGTGCCAGCACCAAAATGGGACTAGCGGGAGAGAGGGAGACCCAGTACTTC | CASTKMGLAGERETQYF
TRBJ1-6 | . | TRBV2 | TRBD1 | TGTGCCAGCAGTGAAGGACAGGGAGGAGGTTCACCCCTCCACTTT | CASSEGQGGGSPLHF
TRBJ2-7 | . | TRBV7-8 | . | TGTGCCAGCAGCTTAGTGTCCGACAAATCCTACGAGCAGTACTTC | CASSLVSDKSYEQYF
TRBJ2-7 | . | TRBV4-1 | TRBD2 | TGCGCCAGCAGCCCCCTCGTGGGGACTAGCGGGAGTGGCGAGCAGTACTTC | CASSPLVGTSGSGEQYF
TRBJ2-1 | . | TRBV30 | TRBD2 | TGTGCCTGGGAGTTTCGAGCGGGAGGGCTTTTTGAGCAGTTCTTC | CAWEFRAGGLFEQFF
TRBJ2-7 | . | TRBV20-1 | . | TGCAGTGCTAGTCGTAGTTTCACGGGTGGGGAGCAGTACTTC | CSASRSFTGGEQYF
TRBJ1-5 | . | TRBV18 | . | TGTGCCAGCTCACAGACAAGCAATCAGCCCCAGCATTTT | CASSQTSNQPQHF
TRBJ2-1 | few | TRBV28 | TRBD2 | TGTGCCAGCAGTTTTATGGGGAGGGCCGGTGAGCAGTTCTTC | CASSFMGRAGEQFF
TRBJ2-3 | . | TRBV7-2 | . | TGTGCCAGCAGCCCCCAAGCCACAGGGTTGGATACGCAGTATTTT | CASSPQATGLDTQYF
TRBJ2-5 | . | TRBV23-1 | TRBD2 | TGCGCCAGCAGTCTAAAAGGGGCGGGAGGACGGCGACTAGCGGGAGCGGGGGAGACCCAGTACTTC | CASSLKGAGGRRLAGAGETQYF
TRBJ1-5 | . | TRBV13 | TRBD1 | TGTGCCAGCAGCCTAGGACAGGGGTACGGCAATCAGCCCCAGCATTTT | CASSLGQGYGNQPQHF
TRBJ1-1 | . | TRBV19 | . | TGTGCCAGTAGTACCCTCAGGGTGAACACTGAAGCTTTCTTT | CASSTLRVNTEAFF
TRBJ2-4 | . | TRBV19 | TRBD1 | TGTGCCAGTAGTAAGCAACAGGGGGGCAAAAACATTCAGTACTTC | CASSKQQGGKNIQYF
TRBJ2-7 | . | TRBV27 | . | TGTGCCAGCAGTTTACGACGGGACTCCTACGAGCAGTACTTC | CASSLRRDSYEQYF
TRBJ1-5 | once | TRBV27 | . | TGTGCCAGCAGAGTACGGGGAGGGTATAGCAATCAGCCCCAGCATTTT | CASRVRGGYSNQPQHF
TRBJ1-2 | . | TRBV19 | TRBD1 | TGTGCCAGTAGTGGTTGGGACAGGGTCGGCGGCTACACCTTC | CASSGWDRVGGYTF
TRBJ1-2 | . | TRBV6-5 | TRBD1 | TGTGCCAGCAGCGACACAGGGGGAACTAACTATGGCTACACCTTC | CASSDTGGTNYGYTF
TRBJ2-7 | . | TRBV20-1 | . | TGCAGTGCTAGTCTCCCTAGAGCCCCAAGCGAGCAGTACTTC | CSASLPRAPSEQYF
TRBJ2-7 | . | TRBV28 | . | TGTGCCAGCAGTCAAAAGGGGACTGCTTATTACGAGCAGTACTTC | CASSQKGTAYYEQYF
TRBJ1-1 | . | TRBV6-5 | . | TGTGCCAGCAGTCTCCGTCTGAACACTGAAGCTTTCTTT | CASSLRLNTEAFF
TRBJ2-7 | once | TRBV11-2 | TRBD2 | TGTGCCAGCAGACGGAGCATGGGACTAGCGGACTCCTACGAGCAGTACTTC | CASRRSMGLADSYEQYF
TRBJ2-1 | . | TRBV2 | TRBD2 | TGTGCCAGTACTAGCGGGAGGGCCAGGGCCTACAATGAGCAGTTCTTC | CASTSGRARAYNEQFF
TRBJ2-7 | . | TRBV6-5 | TRBD2 | TGTGCCAGAGACTCCGGGACTAGCATCTACGAGCAGTACTTC | CARDSGTSIYEQYF
TRBJ2-7 | . | TRBV5-1 | TRBD1 | TGCGCCAGCAGCGTTGAGCCGGGACAGGGCTACGAGCAGTACTTC | CASSVEPGQGYEQYF
TRBJ2-5 | . | TRBV9 | TRBD2 | TGTGCCAGCACCTCGGGACTAGCGGGAGGCGGCGAGACCCAGTACTTC | CASTSGLAGGGETQYF
TRBJ1-6 | . | TRBV7-9 | TRBD1 | TGTGCCAGCAGTGGACAGGGAGAGACTAATTCACCCCTCCACTTT | CASSGQGETNSPLHF
TRBJ2-2 | . | TRBV19 | . | TGTGCCAGTAACCCCCTCGACAGTACCGGGGAGCTGTTTTTT | CASNPLDSTGELFF
TRBJ2-5 | . | TRBV6-6 | . | TGTGCCAGCAGTTACTCTAATTTGGAGACCCAGTACTTC | CASSYSNLETQYF
TRBJ2-1 | few | TRBV30 | TRBD2 | TGTGCCTGGAGTGGGGGCGGGAGGGCCTACAATGAGCAGTTCTTC | CAWSGGGRAYNEQFF
TRBJ2-6 | . | TRBV27 | . | TGTGCCAGCAGGTCGGTCGCGGGCTCTGGGGCCAACGTCCTGACTTTC | CASRSVAGSGANVLTF
TRBJ2-7 | . | TRBV7-9 | . | TGTGCCAGCAGCCTATCAGGGGTAGGCGAGCAGTACTTC | CASSLSGVGEQYF
TRBJ2-3 | . | TRBV3-1/TRBV3-2 | TRBD2 | TGTGCCAGCAGCCAGGGCGGGAGCAGAACAGATACGCAGTATTTT | CASSQGGSRTDTQYF
TRBJ1-5 | . | TRBV10-3 | . | TGTGCCATCAGTGAGTTGAGAAATCAGCCCCAGCATTTT | CAISELRNQPQHF